This T cell receptor (beta chain) originates from a study of Ad26.COV2.S vaccination and SARS-CoV-2 variants. Treatment indicated: over 15 received Ad26.COV2.S at low or high dose, single or two shots; about 5 received placebo; per-sample allocation not given. Following the first vaccine or placebo injection, samples were taken on day 63. Assay used: immunoSEQ multiplex PCR; TCRdb lists only in-frame clones, some missing. The sample includes fewer than 800,000 clones, 89% of them seen just once. This CDR3 region has 13 residues. V shed 4 bases, J shed 6 bases, and the junction held 3 bases outside the gene matches. Germline V gene data show CDR1 as LGHDT and CDR2 as YNNKEL (reference sequence).

V usage is TRBV3-1 (or the pseudogene TRBV3-2) and J usage is TRBJ2-5; 9 bases align to TRBD2. The clonotype originates from a person aged 18-65 years who received the Ad26.COV2.S COVID-19 vaccine or a placebo. Sequencing used peripheral blood, obtained in a trial of Ad26.COV2.S vaccine versus placebo. CDR3 coding DNA: TGTGCCAGCAGCCTTAGCGGGAGAAAGACCCAGTACTTC. It is translated as CASSLSGRKTQYF.